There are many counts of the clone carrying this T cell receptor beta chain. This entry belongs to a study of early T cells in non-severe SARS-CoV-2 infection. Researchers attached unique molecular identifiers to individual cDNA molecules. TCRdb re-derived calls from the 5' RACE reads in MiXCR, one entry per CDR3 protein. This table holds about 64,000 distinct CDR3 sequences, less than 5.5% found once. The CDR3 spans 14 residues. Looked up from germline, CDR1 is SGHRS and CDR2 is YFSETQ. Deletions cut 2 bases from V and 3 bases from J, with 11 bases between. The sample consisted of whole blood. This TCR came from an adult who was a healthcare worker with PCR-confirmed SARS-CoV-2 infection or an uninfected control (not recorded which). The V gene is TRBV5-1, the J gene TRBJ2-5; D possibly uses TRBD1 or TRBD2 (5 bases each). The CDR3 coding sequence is TGCGCCAGCAGCTTCGGGACGCAAAAAGAGACCCAGTACTTC. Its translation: CASSFGTQKETQYF.